Given below is one T cell receptor beta chain in context. Its antigen is unknown. Between the trimmed V and J ends, which lost 5 bases and 7 bases, there was a span of 14 bases. This CDR3 is built from 14 residues. Germline V gives CDR1 SGHTA, CDR2 FQGNSA. The data are from a study of identifying expanded T cells in peripheral blood. Study outcomes and limitations: Across healthy donors, higher total template counts meant significantly greater approximately two-week count variance. Over two and four weeks, about 15 and 19 clones changed, versus roughly 1.1 between replicates.

Assay: immunoSEQ multiplex PCR; the TCRdb copy retains only in-frame clones and omits some. The profile shows around 100,000 clones, 75% to 90% of them singletons. During the collection period, no donor immune events like infections were recorded. The specimen was blood. The clonotype comes from a person aged 18 to 75 in good health. This chain joins TRBV7-2 and TRBJ1-4, with D perhaps TRBD1 (6 bases). As DNA, the CDR3 is TGTGCCAGCAGCCGACGGGGGCAGGGTGAAAAACTGTTTTTT. It codes for CASSRRGQGEKLFF.